Following are 9 T cell receptor beta chains from one sample sequenced in a study of blood T cell repertoires in COVID-19 (TCRdb year 2020). Library method: the immunoSEQ multiplex PCR assay. TCRdb mirrors the immuneACCESS table, restricted to in-frame sequences. Some clones are absent from its copies; in checked studies, under half trace to an unresolved V gene, and the reason for the others is unknown. The sample has approximately 140,000 clones on record, 88% of them singletons. The ten largest make up 2.3% of the sample. Sequenced: peripheral blood. Receptors originate from a human donor in a cohort sampled during active COVID-19.

The chain carries TRBV9 and TRBJ2-1; a weak D match, TRBD2 (5 bases). The CDR3 contains 15 residues. From germline, CDR1 is SGDLS and CDR2 YYNGEE. With 4 bases removed from V and 0 bases from J, the gap between germline ends came to 11 bases. CDR3 nucleotides: TGTGCCAGCAGCCCCGAGGGCCTCTCCTACAATGAGCAGTTCTTC. Its protein is CASSPEGLSYNEQFF.

V usage is TRBV28 and J usage is TRBJ2-5, with 9 bases aligning to TRBD2. CDR3 length: 14 amino acids. The junction had 6 bases not matched to a gene; V was cut back by 6 bases and J by 4 bases. Germline CDR1 MDHEN, CDR2 SYDVKM. CDR3 protein: CASSRQGLAETQYF. The DNA of the CDR3 is TGTGCCAGCAGCCGACAGGGACTAGCAGAGACCCAGTACTTC.

CDR3 protein: CASRTGGSYEQYF. The CDR3 DNA sequence: TGTGCCAGCAGGACAGGGGGCTCCTACGAGCAGTACTTC. The rearrangement links TRBV6-5 to TRBJ2-7, with 9 positions matching TRBD1. There are 13 residues in the CDR3. V lost 6 bases, J lost 0 bases, and 0 bases stayed unmatched. From germline, CDR1 is MNHEY and CDR2 SVGAGI.

The chain couples TRBV19 to TRBJ2-4, with 10 bases identical to TRBD2. The CDR3 totals 15 residues. V lost 5 bases and J lost 7; bases outside the gene matches: 8. Germline loops: CDR1 LNHDA, CDR2 SQIVND (reference sequence). CDR3 sequence reads: CASSFASGRGNIQYF. CDR3 nucleotide sequence: TGTGCCAGTAGTTTCGCTAGCGGGAGAGGCAACATTCAGTACTTC. The whole variable domain, remainder taken from reference TRBV19 and TRBJ2-4, is DGGITQSPKYLFRKEGQNVTLSCEQNLNHDAMYWYRQDPGQGLRLIYYSQIVNDFQKGDIAEGYSVSREKKESFPLTVTSAQKNPTAFYLCASSFASGRGNIQYFGAGTRLSVL.

The V and J genes are TRBV4-1 and TRBJ2-3; a possible D gene is TRBD2 (6 bases). CDR3 length equals 16 residues. Germline assignment: CDR1 MGHRA and CDR2 YSYEKL. V lost 1 base and J lost 1, with 12 bases in between. The CDR3 sequence is CASSQGRGRGTDTQYF. CDR3 bases: TGCGCCAGCAGCCAAGGGCGGGGTCGGGGCACAGATACGCAGTATTTT.

This clone appeared once. The chain recombines TRBV5-4 with TRBJ2-3, with D unresolved. Trimming pared 1 base from V and 0 bases from J, leaving 9 bases between. The CDR3 totals 15 residues. Per the germline V gene, CDR1 is SGHNT and CDR2 is YYREEE (reference sequence). CDR3 loop: CASSLSQASTDTQYF. CDR3 sequence (DNA): TGTGCCAGCAGCTTGTCCCAGGCTAGCACAGATACGCAGTATTTT.

The J gene is TRBJ2-1, the V gene TRBV5-6, with TRBD2 matching over 10 bases. Trimming at V came to 2 bases and at J to 10 bases, leaving 9 bases not matched to a gene. The CDR3 length is 15 residues. The V gene's germline CDR1 is SGHDT and CDR2 YYEEEE. DNA of the CDR3: TGTGCCAGCAGCTTAACCTTAGCGGGGGGTGACGAGCAGTTCTTC. Translating it yields CASSLTLAGGDEQFF.

The chain couples TRBV3-1 (or the pseudogene TRBV3-2) to TRBJ2-1; 10 positions agree with TRBD2. Germline V gene sequence: CDR1 LGHDT, CDR2 YNNKEL (reference sequence). The CDR3 totals 16 residues. V lost 2 bases, J lost 6 bases, and 7 bases stayed unmatched. CDR3: CASSQPGLAAPNEQFF. CDR3 in DNA: TGTGCCAGCAGCCAACCCGGACTAGCGGCTCCCAATGAGCAGTTCTTC.

The chain carries TRBV5-6 and TRBJ2-5, with 8 bases fitting TRBD2. The germline V gene encodes CDR1 SGHDT and CDR2 YYEEEE. With V trimmed by 0 bases and J by 2 bases, 9 bases remained unmatched. The CDR3 covers 17 residues. This CDR3 is CASSLVGSGAKQETQYF. In DNA, the CDR3 is TGTGCCAGCAGCTTGGTTGGTAGCGGGGCAAAACAAGAGACCCAGTACTTC. The whole variable domain, remainder taken from reference TRBV5-6 and TRBJ2-5, is DAGVTQSPTHLIKTRGQQVTLRCSPKSGHDTVSWYQQALGQGPQFIFQYYEEEERQRGNFPDRFSGHQFPNYSSELNVNALLLGDSALYLCASSLVGSGAKQETQYFGPGTRLLVL.